This TCR beta chain was sequenced in a study of prognosis after radiotherapy for stage I lung cancer. Study overall: All of the patients with non-small cell lung cancer, including roughly seven who had refused surgery, were considered to be medically inoperable. Of the patients, seven had squamous cell carcinoma and more than 10 had adenocarcinoma tumors. The radiotherapy was SBRT split into 3 to 5 fractions, giving a biologically effective dose of at least 100 Gy.

Germline V CDR1 and CDR2: GTSNPN, SVGIG (reference sequence). The V gene lost 4 bases and the J gene lost 7 bases, with 13 bases spanning the gap. The CDR3 runs to 13 residues. Roughly 6.3 milliliters of peripheral blood were drawn at each of two time points. Starting from genomic DNA, TCR beta CDR3 was amplified through two-round multiplex PCR. Primers were specific to each TRBV and TRBJ gene in first-round PCR. Each CDR3 protein gets one entry after TCRdb re-called the multiplex PCR reads with MiXCR. The sample holds more than 13,000 distinct CDR3 sequences; 25% to 30% are singletons and the top ten take 13%.

The V gene is TRBV30, the J gene TRBJ1-4; perhaps TRBD1 as D (6 bases). The sequence was obtained from a donor aged 50 or older with non-small cell lung cancer. Here the sequenced sample was PBMCs, taken before or after stereotactic body radiation therapy (not recorded which). CDR3 amino acids: CAWNRDGCEKLFF. The DNA for the CDR3 is TGTGCCTGGAACAGGGATGGTTGTGAAAAACTGTTTTTT.